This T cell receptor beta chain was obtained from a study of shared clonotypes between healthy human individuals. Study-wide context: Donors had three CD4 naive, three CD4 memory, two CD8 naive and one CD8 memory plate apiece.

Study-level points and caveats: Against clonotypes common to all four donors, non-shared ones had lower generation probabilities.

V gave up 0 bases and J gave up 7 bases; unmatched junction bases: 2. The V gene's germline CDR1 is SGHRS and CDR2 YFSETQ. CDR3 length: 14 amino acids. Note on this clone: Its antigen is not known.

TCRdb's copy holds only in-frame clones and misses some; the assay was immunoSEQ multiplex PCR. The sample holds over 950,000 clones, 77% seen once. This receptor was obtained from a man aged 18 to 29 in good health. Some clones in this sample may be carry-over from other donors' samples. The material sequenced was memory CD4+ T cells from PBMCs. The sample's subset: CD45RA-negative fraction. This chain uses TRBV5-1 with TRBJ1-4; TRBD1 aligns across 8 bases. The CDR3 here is CASSLEGTGEKLFF. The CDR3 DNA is TGCGCCAGCAGCTTGGAGGGGACAGGTGAAAAACTGTTTTTT.